The next 22 T cell receptor beta chains were all read from a single sample in a study of blood T cell repertoires in COVID-19. Profiling relied on immunoSEQ multiplex PCR, and the TCRdb table lists in-frame clones only, not all of them. The data show 150,000 to 200,000 clones, 85% seen once. The sequencing input was peripheral blood. Receptors originate from a human donor with acute or convalescent COVID-19. The donor label of this sample is uncertain.

In DNA, the CDR3 is TGTGCCACCAGCCAGGGCCACTATAATTCACCCCTCCACTTT. Protein product: CATSQGHYNSPLHF. The chain joins TRBV24-1 to TRBJ1-6; a weak D match, TRBD1 (5 bases). The V end was cut by 7 bases, the J end by 3 bases, with 9 bases between. The CDR3 extends over 14 amino acids. The germline gives CDR1 KGHDR, CDR2 SFDVKD.

To note about this clone: Mismatch with germline at one junction end may stem from a read error. The chain couples TRBV6-4 to TRBJ1-5, with D perhaps TRBD1 (6 bases). The CDR3 covers 14 residues. Germline CDR1 reads MRHNA; CDR2 reads SNTAGT. The CDR3 bases are TGTGCCAGCAGAGACTACAGGGTTGACCAGCCCCAGCATTTT. It yields the protein CASRDYRVDQPQHF.

The chain carries TRBV28 and TRBJ2-1, with a tentative D call TRBD1 (6 bases). The CDR3 runs to 15 residues. The V gene's germline CDR1 is MDHEN and CDR2 SYDVKM. Trimming removed 4 bases from V and 0 bases from J, with 10 bases in between. CDR3 loop: CASSSRDTSYNEQFF. CDR3 DNA: TGTGCCAGCAGTTCTCGGGACACCTCCTACAATGAGCAGTTCTTC.

The CDR3 DNA follows: TGTGCCTGGCAAAAACGGGACTCTGGAAACACCATATATTTT. Encoded protein: CAWQKRDSGNTIYF. V and J are TRBV30 and TRBJ1-3; no reliable D call. CDR1 GTSNPN and CDR2 SVGIG come from the germline V gene (reference sequence). This CDR3 is built from 14 residues. Trimming left V 5 bases short and J 0 bases short, with 11 bases between.

The chain joins TRBV7-2 to TRBJ1-2; TRBD1 might be the D (5 bases). Germline V gene lookup returns CDR1 SGHTA and CDR2 FQGNSA. V lost 1 base, J lost 4 bases, and 13 bases lay in between. The CDR3 is 15 amino acids. The CDR3 region is CASSLDGRQIYGYTF. The CDR3 coding sequence is TGTGCCAGCAGCTTAGATGGTAGACAGATCTATGGCTACACCTTC.

This clone was counted once. J is TRBJ1-1 and V is TRBV10-3; 12 bases match TRBD1. With V trimmed by 4 bases and J by 1 base, 1 base remained unmatched. The germline V gene has CDR1 ENHRY and CDR2 SYGVKD. There are 15 residues in the CDR3. CDR3 DNA sequence: TGTGCCATCAGTGGGGACAGGGGGCAGAACACTGAAGCTTTCTTT. Residues: CAISGDRGQNTEAFF.

J is TRBJ2-3 and V is TRBV29-1; TRBD2 aligns across 8 bases. Germline V gives CDR1 SQVTM, CDR2 ANQGSEA. CDR3 size: 13 residues. Trimming removed 6 bases from V and 2 bases from J; junction bases left unmatched: 4. The CDR3 DNA follows: TGCAGCGTGCTCGGGGGGGACACAGATACGCAGTATTTT. Translation: CSVLGGDTDTQYF.

The chain uses TRBV15 and TRBJ2-7; 7 positions agree with TRBD2. Trimming at V came to 8 bases and at J to 5 bases, leaving 12 bases not matched to a gene. The germline V gene encodes CDR1 LNHNV and CDR2 YYDKDF (reference sequence). CDR3 size: 14 residues. The CDR3 here is CATADVGGKNEQYF. The CDR3 region has the DNA TGTGCCACCGCTGACGTCGGGGGGAAAAACGAGCAGTACTTC.

The J gene is TRBJ1-1, the V gene TRBV6-5; maybe TRBD1 (6 bases). Germline V gene sequence: CDR1 MNHEY, CDR2 SVGAGI. The V end was cut by 7 bases, the J end by 3 bases, with 15 bases between. The length of the CDR3 is 14 residues. DNA of the CDR3: TGTGCCAGCACTAAAGGGGGTCGGCACACTGAAGCTTTCTTT. Protein: CASTKGGRHTEAFF.

The V call is TRBV5-1, the J call TRBJ1-1; TRBD1 matches 9 bases. V shed 4 bases, J shed 6 bases, and the junction held 13 bases outside the gene matches. Germline values: CDR1 SGHRS, CDR2 YFSETQ. The CDR3 length is 16 residues. The CDR3 DNA sequence: TGCGCCAGCAGCGGGGACAGGGTAACCCAAGGCGCTGAAGCTTTCTTT. Amino acid sequence: CASSGDRVTQGAEAFF.

CDR3 amino acids: CASSYSRSGEAFF. The CDR3 DNA sequence: TGTGCCAGCAGTTACTCGAGGTCAGGGGAAGCTTTCTTT. The gene calls are TRBV6-5 and TRBJ1-1, with D tentatively TRBD1 (5 bases). CDR1 and CDR2 (germline): MNHEY, SVGAGI. V lost 0 bases and J 8 bases, leaving 10 bases between the germline ends. This CDR3 comprises 13 residues.

The rearrangement links TRBV9 to TRBJ1-2, with 10 positions matching TRBD1. This CDR3 region has 13 residues. V gave up 4 bases and J gave up 5 bases; unmatched junction bases: 2. CDR1 is SGDLS, CDR2 YYNGEE, per germline. CDR3 nucleotides: TGTGCCAGCAGCCGACAGGGGGCATATGGCTACACCTTC. Protein product: CASSRQGAYGYTF.

V gene TRBV5-5 combines with J gene TRBJ1-5; TRBD1 matches at 9 bases. V lost 0 bases and J lost 2; bases outside the gene matches: 0. Germline assignment: CDR1 SGHKS and CDR2 YYEKEE (reference sequence). The CDR3 sequence is 15 residues long. DNA for the CDR3: TGTGCCAGCAGCTTGGGGACAGGGGGCAATCAGCCCCAGCATTTT. It encodes CASSLGTGGNQPQHF.

In this sample, this clone turned up a few times. This sequence joins TRBV19 and TRBJ2-2, with 7 bases that match TRBD1. V lost 5 bases, J lost 0 bases, and 6 bases stayed unmatched. CDR3 length: 16 residues. Germline values: CDR1 LNHDA, CDR2 SQIVND (reference sequence). CDR3 region: CASSWDSYANTGELFF. The CDR3, as DNA: TGTGCCAGTAGTTGGGACAGCTACGCGAACACCGGGGAGCTGTTTTTT.

The chain links TRBV9 to TRBJ2-1; TRBD2 aligns across 7 bases. J gave up 7 bases and V 7 bases, and 11 bases lay outside the gene matches. The CDR3 covers 14 residues. Germline CDR1 is SGDLS and CDR2 is YYNGEE. This CDR3 is CASAQPLAANEQFF. In DNA form, the CDR3 reads TGTGCCAGCGCCCAGCCCCTAGCGGCAAATGAGCAGTTCTTC.

The rearrangement uses TRBV18 and TRBJ2-2; 10 bases match TRBD2. With 3 bases clipped from V and 2 bases from J, the junction kept 12 bases outside the gene matches. The germline V gene has CDR1 KGHSH and CDR2 LQKENI. This CDR3 spans 19 amino acids. CDR3 loop: CASSPLYVTSGTNTGELFF. In DNA form, the CDR3 reads TGTGCCAGCTCACCGCTATATGTAACTAGCGGGACTAACACCGGGGAGCTGTTTTTT.

The gene calls are TRBV24-1 and TRBJ2-2; no clear D gene. The CDR3 runs to 15 residues. V was trimmed by 4 bases and J by 2 bases, leaving 10 bases between them. Per the germline V gene, CDR1 is KGHDR and CDR2 is SFDVKD. CDR3 sequence reads: CATSETTRNTGELFF. For the CDR3, the DNA is TGTGCCACCAGTGAGACAACTCGAAACACCGGGGAGCTGTTTTTT.

This clone has just one count. The chain recombines TRBV11-3 with TRBJ2-1; D possibly corresponds to TRBD2 (5 bases). The CDR3 has 15 amino acids. Trimming took 5 bases from V and 0 from J, leaving 11 bases between them. Germline V gene sequence: CDR1 SGHNT, CDR2 YENEEA. The CDR3 loop is CASSRGSSSYNEQFF. In DNA, the CDR3 is TGTGCCAGCAGCAGAGGGTCTTCCTCCTACAATGAGCAGTTCTTC.

V usage is TRBV11-2 and J usage is TRBJ2-6, with D possibly being TRBD1 (6 bases). Trimming pared 6 bases from V and 0 bases from J, leaving 9 bases between. The CDR3 runs 15 residues. Germline CDR1 reads SGHAT; CDR2 reads FQNNGV. The CDR3 DNA sequence: TGTGCCAGCAGACACAGGGACTCTGGGGCCAACGTCCTGACTTTC. This codes for CASRHRDSGANVLTF.

The chain joins TRBV6-5 to TRBJ1-1; D remains ambiguous. The V gene's germline CDR1 is MNHEY and CDR2 SVGAGI. This CDR3 comprises 15 residues. The germline V and J ends were trimmed by 6 bases and 1 base, with 15 bases remaining between them. In DNA form, the CDR3 reads TGTGCCAGCAGCCTCCTTGGCCCGCCGAACACTGAAGCTTTCTTT. Translation gives CASSLLGPPNTEAFF.

The chain couples TRBV7-2 to TRBJ2-6; D may be TRBD1 (6 bases). The V gene lost 1 base and the J gene lost 0 bases, with 10 bases spanning the gap. Germline CDR1 SGHTA, CDR2 FQGNSA. The CDR3 is made up of 17 amino acids. The CDR3 bases are TGTGCCAGCAGCTTAGTGGGGGCCCGCTCTGGGGCCAACGTCCTGACTTTC. Protein sequence: CASSLVGARSGANVLTF.

This clone was detected ten times or more. This chain connects TRBV30 to TRBJ1-2; D is undetermined. V was shortened by 5 bases and J by 10 bases, with 17 bases between the two germline ends. There are 12 residues in the CDR3. Germline V CDR1 and CDR2: GTSNPN, SVGIG (reference sequence). The CDR3 sequence: CAWRSPNSVYTF. The CDR3 DNA follows: TGTGCCTGGCGGTCCCCAAATTCGGTCTACACCTTC.